The 10 T cell receptor beta chains below were found in one sample sequenced in a study of regulatory T cells in long-lasting Graves disease. Time point specified: newly diagnosed GD, antithyroid drugs for less than 3 months. PBMC-derived RNA was used for the TCR library. Sequencing libraries for TCR beta were prepared with iRepertoire HTBI primers and Arm-PCR of CDR3 regions. MiXCR, applied by TCRdb to the multiplex PCR reads, yields one record per CDR3 protein. This sample has around 480,000 distinct CDR3 sequences, with 15% to 20% found just once. Another study also made use of these data, one on T cells in Graves' hyperthyroidism and ophthalmopathy.

Material: peripheral blood mononuclear cells (PBMCs), obtained at new diagnosis, from a patient treated with antithyroid drugs. Receptor source: a man in his forties or fifties with Graves disease.

Notes on this clonotype: A much more abundant neighbour one base away suggests this may be a read error. The chain combines TRBV5-1 with TRBJ1-1, with D perhaps matching TRBD1 (5 bases). CDR3 length: 15 residues. V was shortened by 0 bases and J by 4 bases, with 13 bases between the two germline ends. Germline CDR1 is SGHRS and CDR2 is YFSETQ. CDR3 amino acids: CASSLDGGLSTEAFF. The DNA of the CDR3 is TGCGCCAGCAGCTTGGACGGGGGTCTGAGCACTGAAGCTTTCTTT.

The chain couples TRBV6-1 to TRBJ2-7, with D unresolved. Trimming removed 2 bases at V and 3 bases at J, with 11 bases between. CDR3 length: 14 residues. CDR1 and CDR2 from the germline V gene are MNHNS and SASEGT. The CDR3 loop is CASSEIRADYEQYF. The CDR3 coding sequence is TGTGCCAGCAGTGAAATCAGAGCCGACTACGAGCAGTACTTC.

V is TRBV2 and J is TRBJ1-3; 9 bases are a match to TRBD1. This CDR3 region has 15 residues. Germline loops: CDR1 SNHLY, CDR2 FYNNEI. With 2 bases clipped from V and 2 bases from J, the junction kept 1 base outside the gene matches. CDR3 amino acids: CASSEWTGAGNTIYF. The CDR3 nucleotides read TGTGCCAGCAGTGAATGGACAGGGGCTGGAAACACCATATATTTT. Based on the CDR3 plus reference TRBV2 and TRBJ1-3, the full variable domain is EPEVTQTPSHQVTQMGQEVILRCVPISNHLYFYWYRQILGQKVEFLVSFYNNEISEKSEIFDDQFSVERPDGSNFTLKIRSTKLEDSAMYFCASSEWTGAGNTIYFGEGSWLTVV.

J is TRBJ2-2 and V is TRBV5-1; 7 bases line up with TRBD1. Per germline, CDR1 SGHRS and CDR2 YFSETQ. V was pared by 2 bases and J by 5 bases, with 6 bases of the junction left unmatched. This CDR3 has 15 amino acids. The CDR3 spells CASSFYRGATGELFF. The CDR3 DNA is TGCGCCAGCAGCTTTTACAGGGGAGCTACCGGGGAGCTGTTTTTT.

This clonotype was observed many times. In DNA, the CDR3 is TGTGCCAGCAGTGAAGTCGGGAACTATGGCTACACCTTC. This codes for CASSEVGNYGYTF. This sequence joins TRBV2 and TRBJ1-2, with D unclear. The CDR3 is 13 residues long. Germline V gene lookup returns CDR1 SNHLY and CDR2 FYNNEI. Trimming removed 1 base at V and 2 bases at J, with 5 bases between. Full variable domain (missing parts from reference TRBV2 and TRBJ1-2): EPEVTQTPSHQVTQMGQEVILRCVPISNHLYFYWYRQILGQKVEFLVSFYNNEISEKSEIFDDQFSVERPDGSNFTLKIRSTKLEDSAMYFCASSEVGNYGYTFGSGTRLTVV.

A few counts support this clonotype. The V call is TRBV19, the J call TRBJ2-2; D unclear. This CDR3 comprises 14 residues. In germline, CDR1 is LNHDA, CDR2 SQIVND (reference sequence). V was shortened by 7 bases and J by 4 bases, with 13 bases between the two germline ends. The CDR3 nucleotides are TGTGCCAGTAAAACCGACTCGACCACCGGGGAGCTGTTTTTT. Translating it yields CASKTDSTTGELFF.

This clonotype was seen more than once but under ten times. The chain is built from TRBV29-1 and TRBJ2-1; 7 bases are a match to TRBD1. The J segment lost 0 bases and the V segment lost 7 bases, leaving 6 bases of the junction unmatched. In germline, CDR1 is SQVTM, CDR2 ANQGSEA. The CDR3 length is 14 residues. CDR3 sequence (DNA): TGCAGCGGGATTGGACAGGACTCCTACAATGAGCAGTTCTTC. Amino acid sequence: CSGIGQDSYNEQFF.

This clonotype was counted ten times or more. V is TRBV5-1 and J is TRBJ2-7; 7 bases line up with TRBD2. V lost 0 bases to trimming and J lost 1 base; unmatched junction nucleotides: 4. CDR1 SGHRS and CDR2 YFSETQ come from the germline V gene. This CDR3 is 15 amino acids long. Written as DNA, the CDR3 is TGCGCCAGCAGCTTGGACGCGGGAGCGTCCTACGAGCAGTACTTC. Translating it yields CASSLDAGASYEQYF.

This clonotype was seen a few times. The CDR3 coding sequence is TGTGCCAGCAGCCCGGCATACAATGAGCAGTTCTTC. It codes for CASSPAYNEQFF. The chain employs TRBV11-2 and TRBJ2-1; no clear D gene. Per the germline V gene, CDR1 is SGHAT and CDR2 is FQNNGV. V was clipped by 5 bases and J by 4 bases, with 6 bases between them. The CDR3 is made up of 12 amino acids.

This clonotype was recorded many times. The CDR3 sequence: CASSLDSTYEQYF. CDR3 DNA sequence: TGTGCCAGCAGTTTGGACAGTACCTACGAGCAGTACTTC. The rearrangement uses TRBV28 and TRBJ2-7, with D perhaps TRBD1 (6 bases). This CDR3 region has 13 residues. Trimming left V 3 bases short and J 2 bases short, with 8 bases between. Germline V gene data show CDR1 as MDHEN and CDR2 as SYDVKM.